The 3 T cell receptor beta chains below all came from one sample that was sequenced in a study of control samples from healthy donors and cancer patients. This table comes from immunoSEQ multiplex PCR, and its TCRdb copy is limited to in-frame clones, with some not included. This sample has 50,000 to 70,000 clones, with roughly 95% found just once. The sequencing input was blood. The receptors derive from a woman between 18 and 30 years old in good health.

The chain employs TRBV13 and TRBJ2-1; possibly TRBD2 for D (5 bases). Germline V gene sequence: CDR1 PRHDT, CDR2 FYEKMQ (reference sequence). Trimming shortened V by 4 bases and J by 3 bases, and 7 bases separated the two germline ends. The CDR3 length is 13 residues. The chain's CDR3 is CASSSRDYNEQFF. CDR3 coding DNA: TGTGCCAGCAGCTCCCGGGACTACAATGAGCAGTTCTTC.

The chain uses TRBV30 and TRBJ2-2; D might be TRBD1 (5 bases). The ends were cut back, 1 base at V and 0 bases at J, with 12 bases in the middle. Looked up from germline, CDR1 is GTSNPN and CDR2 is SVGIG (reference sequence). The CDR3 runs to 16 residues. The CDR3 coding sequence is TGTGCCTGGAGTGGTGGGGCCACGACGAACACCGGGGAGCTGTTTTTT. It is translated as CAWSGGATTNTGELFF.

This chain connects TRBV18 to TRBJ2-5, with 7 bases identical to TRBD1. V was pared by 3 bases and J by 3 bases, with 7 bases of the junction left unmatched. Per germline, CDR1 KGHSH and CDR2 LQKENI. The CDR3 length is 15 residues. The CDR3 region is CASSPGNRGKETQYF. In nucleotides, the CDR3 is TGTGCCAGCTCACCGGGAAACAGGGGAAAAGAGACCCAGTACTTC.